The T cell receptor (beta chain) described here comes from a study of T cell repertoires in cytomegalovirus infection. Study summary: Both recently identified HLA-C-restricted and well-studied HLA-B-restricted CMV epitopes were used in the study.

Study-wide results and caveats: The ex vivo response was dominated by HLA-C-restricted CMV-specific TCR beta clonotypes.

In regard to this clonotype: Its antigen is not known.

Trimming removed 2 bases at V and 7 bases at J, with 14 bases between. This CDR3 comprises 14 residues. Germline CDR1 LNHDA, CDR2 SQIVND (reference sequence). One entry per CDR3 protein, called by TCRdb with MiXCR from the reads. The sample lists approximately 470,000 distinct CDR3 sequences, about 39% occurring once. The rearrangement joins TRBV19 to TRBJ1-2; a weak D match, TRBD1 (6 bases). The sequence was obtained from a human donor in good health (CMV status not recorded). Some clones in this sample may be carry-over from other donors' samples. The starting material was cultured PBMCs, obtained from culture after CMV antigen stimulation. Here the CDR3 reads CASSITRGNAGYTF. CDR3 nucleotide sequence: TGTGCCAGTAGTATAACTAGGGGGAATGCTGGCTACACCTTC. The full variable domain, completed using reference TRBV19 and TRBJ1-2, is DGGITQSPKYLFRKEGQNVTLSCEQNLNHDAMYWYRQDPGQGLRLIYYSQIVNDFQKGDIAEGYSVSREKKESFPLTVTSAQKNPTAFYLCASSITRGNAGYTFGSGTRLTVV.